This T cell receptor beta chain was captured in a study of blood T cell repertoires in COVID-19. Sequenced by immunoSEQ multiplex PCR; TCRdb stores in-frame clones only, minus some. This repertoire shows about 55,000 clones, 88% found once; its top ten account for around 8.5%. The receptor's source is a man in his sixties with active COVID-19. Sample: peripheral blood.

CDR3 DNA sequence: TGTGCCAGCTCACCAGGGCACCCCAACTATGGCTACACCTTC. It specifies CASSPGHPNYGYTF. V is TRBV18 and J is TRBJ1-2; unclear D gene. The CDR3 contains 14 residues. Germline CDR1 reads KGHSH; CDR2 reads LQKENI. V was pared by 2 bases and J by 2 bases, with 9 bases between.